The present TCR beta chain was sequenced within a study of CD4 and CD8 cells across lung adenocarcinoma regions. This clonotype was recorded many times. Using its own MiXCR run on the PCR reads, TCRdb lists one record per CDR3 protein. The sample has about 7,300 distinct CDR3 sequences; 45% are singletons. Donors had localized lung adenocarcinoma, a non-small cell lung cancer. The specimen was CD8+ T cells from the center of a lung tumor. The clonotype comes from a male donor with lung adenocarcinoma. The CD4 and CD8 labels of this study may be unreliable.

As DNA, the CDR3 is TGCGCCAGCGAATGGACAGGGACCGGGGAGCTGTTTTTT. It yields the protein CASEWTGTGELFF. J is TRBJ2-2 and V is TRBV10-2; 8 bases are shared with TRBD1. CDR3 length: 13 residues. Looked up from germline, CDR1 is WSHSY and CDR2 is SAAADI. The J segment lost 5 bases and the V segment lost 8 bases, leaving 4 bases of the junction unmatched.